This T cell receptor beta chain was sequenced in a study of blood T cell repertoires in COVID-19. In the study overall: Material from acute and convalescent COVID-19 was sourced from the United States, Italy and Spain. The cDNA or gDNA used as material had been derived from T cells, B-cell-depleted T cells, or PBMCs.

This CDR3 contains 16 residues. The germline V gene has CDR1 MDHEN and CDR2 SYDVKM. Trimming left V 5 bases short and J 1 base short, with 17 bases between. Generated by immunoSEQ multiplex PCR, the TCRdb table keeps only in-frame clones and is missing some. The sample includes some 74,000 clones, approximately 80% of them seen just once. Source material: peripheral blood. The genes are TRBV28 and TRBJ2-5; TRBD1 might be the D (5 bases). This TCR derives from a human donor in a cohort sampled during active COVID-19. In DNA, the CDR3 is TGTGCCAGCAGTCGCGTAGCAGGGCCATTCCAAGAGACCCAGTACTTC. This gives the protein CASSRVAGPFQETQYF.